This T cell receptor (beta chain) came from a study of T-cell reconstitution after alpha-beta-depleted transplantation in children. V dropped 2 bases and J dropped 7 bases, with 8 bases sitting between them. CDR1 and CDR2 from the germline V gene are GTSNPN and SVGIG (reference sequence). The CDR3 covers 11 residues. A TCRbeta library incorporating unique molecular identifiers was prepared. TCRdb passed the PCR reads through MiXCR, listing each CDR3 protein once. This repertoire shows 450,000 to 500,000 distinct CDR3 sequences, approximately 12% found once; its top ten account for about 6%. This specimen consisted of PBMCs from the stem cell graft donor, obtained from the stem cell graft. The TCR comes from a human donor who donated a stem cell graft to a child with combined immunodeficiency. This chain uses TRBV30 with TRBJ1-1, with D perhaps TRBD1 (5 bases). For the CDR3, the DNA is TGTGCCTGGAGTCACGACAGTGAAGCTTTCTTT. Translating it yields CAWSHDSEAFF.